These 2 T cell receptor beta chains were sequenced from one sample in a study of CD8+ T cells in alopecia areata. Sequencing templates came from extracted RNA that was reverse transcribed into cDNA. The protocol was immunoSEQ multiplex PCR, while the TCRdb copy is restricted to in-frame clones and leaves out a portion. The data show 40,000 to 45,000 clones, approximately 92% seen once. Treatment indicated: oral pan-JAK inhibitor, 5-10 mg twice daily. The material sequenced was CD8+ T cells sorted from blood, taken at week 24, from a patient treated with tofacitinib. The source of these receptors is a human donor with alopecia areata.

For the CDR3, the DNA is TGTGCCATCAGTGAGACACCCTCCTACGAGCAGTACTTC. Its translation is CAISETPSYEQYF. The chain links TRBV10-3 to TRBJ2-7; D uncertain. This CDR3 region has 13 residues. Per germline, CDR1 ENHRY and CDR2 SYGVKD. V lost 2 bases, J lost 0 bases, and 5 bases lay in between.

The chain couples TRBV11-1 to TRBJ2-1, with a weak D call TRBD2 (5 bases). This CDR3 contains 14 residues. The V end was cut by 2 bases, the J end by 10 bases, with 15 bases between. Looked up from germline, CDR1 is SGHAT and CDR2 is FQDESV (reference sequence). As DNA, the CDR3 is TGTGCCAGCAGCTTATATGGTCGGCCGGGGGAGCAGTTCTTC. This codes for CASSLYGRPGEQFF.